Listed below are T cell receptor beta chains from one sample, sequenced in a study of cytomegalovirus exposure and HLA in healthy donors. The data were produced by immunoSEQ multiplex PCR, yet TCRdb's version contains in-frame clones alone and is incomplete. The data contain some 130,000 clones, roughly three fifths of them singletons. Sequenced sample: PBMCs. The receptor set was obtained from a man in his forties in good health and CMV-seropositive. Both conserved end residues are part of each CDR3. A D gene is named only where the DNA matches it firmly. Not every row has a clone size; where given, it reads once, few, many or a size class.

j_call clone_size v_call d_call cdr3_nt cdr3_aa
TRBJ2-7 . TRBV7-8 . TGTGCCAGCAGCGTCAGGGTATCCTACGAGCAGTACTTC CASSVRVSYEQYF
TRBJ2-5 . TRBV7-8 TRBD1 TGTGCCAGCAGCTTAGGTTCCGGGACAGAAGAGACCCAGTACTTC CASSLGSGTEETQYF
TRBJ2-1 few TRBV7-9 TRBD2 TGTGCCAGCAGCTTAAATGGTCTAGCGGGAGCGGATGAGCAGTTCTTC CASSLNGLAGADEQFF
TRBJ1-6 . TRBV5-1 TRBD1 TGCGCCAGCAGCCCAGACAGGGTATCCTATAATTCACCCCTCCACTTT CASSPDRVSYNSPLHF
TRBJ1-2 few TRBV7-9 . TGTGCCAGCAGCTTAGAACAGGGCCGCTATGGCTACACCTTC CASSLEQGRYGYTF
TRBJ2-1 . TRBV9 TRBD2 TGTGCCAGCAGCAACCCCGGGACTAGCGGGATGGACAATGAGCAGTTCTTC CASSNPGTSGMDNEQFF
TRBJ1-2 . TRBV6-5 TRBD1 TGTGCCAGCAGTTGGCTCAACCGGGACAGGGTCTATGGCTACACCTTC CASSWLNRDRVYGYTF
TRBJ1-2 . TRBV6-6 . TGTGCCAGCAGTTTCCAGAATGGCTACACCTTC CASSFQNGYTF
TRBJ1-1 . TRBV29-1 TRBD1 TGCAGCCCGCGGACAGGGGGGAACACTGAAGCTTTCTTT CSPRTGGNTEAFF
TRBJ1-1 . TRBV23-1 . TGCGCCAGCAGTCCGACAGCCATGAACACTGAAGCTTTCTTT CASSPTAMNTEAFF
TRBJ2-3 . TRBV11-2 TRBD2 TGTGCCAGCAGCTTAATCTTGACTAGCGGGGGGCGGGGCACAGATACGCAGTATTTT CASSLILTSGGRGTDTQYF
TRBJ2-2 . TRBV5-1 TRBD1 TGCGCCAGCAGCCCGCAGGGGGCAGGTGGGGAGCTGTTTTTT CASSPQGAGGELFF
TRBJ1-2 . TRBV29-1 TRBD1 TGCAGCGTTCCCTTGGACAGGGTAGCTAACTATGGCTACACCTTC CSVPLDRVANYGYTF
TRBJ1-6 . TRBV6-5 TRBD1 TGTGCCAGCAGAGCCGACAGGGACTCACCCCTCCACTTT CASRADRDSPLHF
TRBJ1-2 . TRBV18 TRBD1 TGTGCCAGCTCACCCTTACAGGGGGCGGGCGGCTACACCTTC CASSPLQGAGGYTF
TRBJ1-1 few TRBV4-1 TRBD1 TGCGCCAGCAGCCAAGTCCCGGGACAGGGGGACACTGAAGCTTTCTTT CASSQVPGQGDTEAFF
TRBJ2-5 . TRBV2 TRBD2 TGTGCCAGCAGTTGGACTAGCGGTCGAGAGACCCAGTACTTC CASSWTSGRETQYF
TRBJ2-5 . TRBV10-1 . TGCGCCAGCAGTGATGGAGGGGCGCAAGCCCAGGAGACCCAGTACTTC CASSDGGAQAQETQYF
TRBJ1-2 . TRBV5-1 TRBD1 TGCGCCAGCAGCCAAGAGACAGGGGGTTCTTATGGCTACACCTTC CASSQETGGSYGYTF
TRBJ2-7 few TRBV4-1 . TGCGCCAGCAGCCACCCCGGAGGGTTCTCCTACGAGCAGTACTTC CASSHPGGFSYEQYF
TRBJ2-5 once TRBV6-5 TRBD1 TGTGCCAGCAGGTCCGGGACAGTGGATCAAGAGACCCAGTACTTC CASRSGTVDQETQYF
TRBJ2-3 . TRBV29-1 TRBD2 TGCAGCGCTAGCGGAGACACAGATACGCAGTATTTT CSASGDTDTQYF
TRBJ2-3 . TRBV7-8 TRBD2 TGTGCCAGCAGCTATGACACGGGGTGGGAGGGCCTGACAGATACGCAGTATTTT CASSYDTGWEGLTDTQYF
TRBJ1-4 . TRBV6-5 . TGTGCCAGCAGCTCTCGGACAGACCCTAATGAAAAACTGTTTTTT CASSSRTDPNEKLFF
TRBJ2-7 . TRBV5-4 TRBD1 TGTGCCAGCAGCTCCCGGACAGGGGTCTCCTACGAGCAGTACTTC CASSSRTGVSYEQYF
TRBJ1-2 . TRBV6-1 . TGTGCCAGCAAACCCCCCCCTACCCCTGGCTACACCTTC CASKPPPTPGYTF
TRBJ2-4 few TRBV28 TRBD2 TGTGCCAGCAGTTCCCCACCGGGCGGGAGTGGGTTCGGAAACATTCAGTACTTC CASSSPPGGSGFGNIQYF
TRBJ1-2 once TRBV4-1 TRBD1 TGCGCCAGCAGCCAAGGGACAGGGGGAGGCTATGGCTACACCTTC CASSQGTGGGYGYTF
TRBJ2-1 . TRBV5-1 . TGCGCCAGCAGCTTGGATCGGGAGCAGTTCTTC CASSLDREQFF
TRBJ2-1 . TRBV18 . TGTGCCAGCTCACCCCCGGGGACTGCGTGGAATGAGCAGTTCTTC CASSPPGTAWNEQFF
TRBJ1-5 few TRBV7-8 . TGTGCCAGCAGCTTTAGAGGGAATCAGCCCCAGCATTTT CASSFRGNQPQHF
TRBJ1-4 few TRBV4-2 TRBD1 TGTGCCAGCAGCCAAGAAGCGACAGGGGGCCAAATAACTAATGAAAAACTGTTTTTT CASSQEATGGQITNEKLFF
TRBJ2-6 . TRBV2 . TGTGCCAGCAGGGCCGTGGCCGGGGCCAACGTCCTGACTTTC CASRAVAGANVLTF
TRBJ2-2 . TRBV9 TRBD1 TGTGCCAGCAGCGTAGAGACAGGGGCAGGCACCGGGGAGCTGTTTTTT CASSVETGAGTGELFF
TRBJ2-7 . TRBV28 TRBD2 TGTGCCAGCAGTTTCCCTCCCTCGGGACTAGCGGGAGTCCAAGAGCAGTACTTC CASSFPPSGLAGVQEQYF
TRBJ2-1 . TRBV5-1 TRBD1 TGCGCCAGCAGCTTCCGCGGACAGGGGGATGAGCAGTTCTTC CASSFRGQGDEQFF
TRBJ2-3 . TRBV7-2 TRBD2 TGTGCCAGCAGCTTGGGACTAGCGGGAGGGGGGTTAGCAGATACGCAGTATTTT CASSLGLAGGGLADTQYF
TRBJ1-6 few TRBV27 TRBD1 TGTGCCAGCAGGCCCAGGGGGTCACCCCTCCACTTT CASRPRGSPLHF
TRBJ2-5 few TRBV2 . TGTGCCAGCAAACGGGACACGGGAGGAACCCAGTACTTC CASKRDTGGTQYF
TRBJ2-7 once TRBV6-5 TRBD1 TGTGCCACGGGACAGGCTGGCTACGAGCAGTACTTC CATGQAGYEQYF
TRBJ2-7 many TRBV5-1 TRBD2 TGCGCCAGCAGCGTAGCGGGACGGGATCCTTCCGAGCAGTACTTC CASSVAGRDPSEQYF
TRBJ1-4 . TRBV18 . TGTGCCAGCTCACCTCAACGTGGGAAGGGGCCTTACAATGAAAAACTGTTTTTT CASSPQRGKGPYNEKLFF
TRBJ2-7 . TRBV27 TRBD2 TGTGCCAGCAGTCCAGGACTAGCGGGAACCTACGAGCAGTACTTC CASSPGLAGTYEQYF
TRBJ2-7 few TRBV7-3 . TGTGCCAGCAGCCCATCGCGGGGTTCCTACGAGCAGTACTTC CASSPSRGSYEQYF
TRBJ2-2 . TRBV9 . TGTGCCAGCAGCGTGACGGGAACGAACACCGGGGAGCTGTTTTTT CASSVTGTNTGELFF
TRBJ2-1 few TRBV5-4 TRBD2 TGTGCCAGCAGCAAGACTAGCGGGAGGGGCAATGAGCAGTTCTTC CASSKTSGRGNEQFF
TRBJ2-5 . TRBV10-3 TRBD1 TGTGCCATCAGTGAGTCAACAGGGGTTGAGACCCAGTACTTC CAISESTGVETQYF
TRBJ1-2 . TRBV2 . TGTGCCAGCAGATGGGAGGCTGCCTATGGCTACACCTTC CASRWEAAYGYTF
TRBJ1-1 . TRBV4-1 . TGCGCCAGCAGCCAAGAGGTGGAAGCCGCCGGGACACTGAACACTGAAGCTTTCTTT CASSQEVEAAGTLNTEAFF
TRBJ2-6 . TRBV29-1 . TGCAGCGTTGAAGACCGCTCTGGGGCCAACGTCCTGACTTTC CSVEDRSGANVLTF
TRBJ2-7 . TRBV7-7 . TGTGCTAGCAGCTACAGGGAGGGCCCGGGGTACGAGCAGTACTTC CASSYREGPGYEQYF
TRBJ1-1 . TRBV6-5 TRBD1 TGTGCCAGCAGTAGACCTACAGGGGGCACTGAAGCTTTCTTT CASSRPTGGTEAFF
TRBJ2-3 once TRBV7-9 TRBD1 TGTGCCAGCAGCTTTGGACAGGTTAGCACAGATACGCAGTATTTT CASSFGQVSTDTQYF
TRBJ2-4 . TRBV7-9 TRBD2 TGTGCCAGCAGTGTAGCGGGAGCAAAAAACATTCAGTACTTC CASSVAGAKNIQYF